This record concerns one TCR beta chain sequence. The antigen is unknown. This sample was included in a study of T cells in Graves' hyperthyroidism and ophthalmopathy. Using RNA transcripts as the source, TCR beta CDR3 regions were amplified. A set of HTBI primers served as the primers for a first-round RT-PCR of the TCR CDR3. TCRdb redid the calling of the multiplex PCR reads with MiXCR, one entry per CDR3 protein. The repertoire has 650,000 to 750,000 distinct CDR3 sequences, less than 15% of them found once; the top ten carry 10%. General study findings and limits: Ophthalmopathy was model-predicted a median about 6 months pre-onset.

The definition of stable Graves' hyperthyroidism was no ophthalmopathy progression within 18 months. The germline gives CDR1 MDHEN, CDR2 SYDVKM. This CDR3 spans 14 amino acids. Trimming took 8 bases from V and 2 from J, leaving 13 bases between them. What was sequenced was blood. The sequence was collected from a woman aged 18-29 years with Graves' hyperthyroidism. This chain connects TRBV28 to TRBJ2-1; D is undetermined. Here the CDR3 reads CASLPHLAYNEQFF. CDR3 DNA sequence: TGTGCCAGCCTCCCCCACTTAGCCTACAATGAGCAGTTCTTC.